In this sample, the clone carrying this T cell receptor (beta chain) turned up once. No antigen is known for it. This record belongs to a study of vaccination and CD4 T cells after COVID-19. Study-level background: SARS-CoV-2 positivity in convalescent patients was established by nasal swab PCR; some ten had mild and one severe disease. Overlapping peptides covering the spike proteins of SARS-CoV-2, HCoV-NL63, HCoV-OC43 and HCoV-229E were added to stimulate cells.

There are 13 residues in the CDR3. Trimming removed 2 bases at V and 1 base at J, with 5 bases between. Germline V gene sequence: CDR1 SGHTA, CDR2 FQGTGA. The Oncomine TCR Beta short-read assay was applied to DNA of cultured CD4+ T cells. TCRdb reprocessed the PCR reads with MiXCR, giving one entry per CDR3 protein. The sample records roughly 15,000 distinct CDR3 sequences, around 61% being singletons. Overall study findings and caveats: Researchers report that 304 of 307 vaccine-specific clones in convalescent patients proved spike mono-reactive.

Noted treatment: approximately 9-day PBMC culture with coronavirus spike peptide pools or control peptides (ViraFEST assay). This rearrangement joins TRBV7-3 to TRBJ1-1; no clear D gene. Specimen: CD4+ T cells from blood, cultured in vitro. The receptor comes from a human donor who had recovered from COVID-19. The CDR3 is CASSLEGNTEAFF. As DNA, the CDR3 is TGTGCCAGCAGCTTAGAGGGGAACACTGAAGCTTTCTTT.